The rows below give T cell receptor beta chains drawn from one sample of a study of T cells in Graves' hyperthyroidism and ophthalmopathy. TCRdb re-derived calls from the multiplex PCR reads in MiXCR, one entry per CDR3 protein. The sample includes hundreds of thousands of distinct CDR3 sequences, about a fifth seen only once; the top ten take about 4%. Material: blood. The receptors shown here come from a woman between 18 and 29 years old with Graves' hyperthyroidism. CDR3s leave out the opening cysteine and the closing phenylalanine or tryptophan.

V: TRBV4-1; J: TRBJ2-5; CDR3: ASSQVGLALETQY
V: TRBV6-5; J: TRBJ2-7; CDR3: ASRAPGASYEQY
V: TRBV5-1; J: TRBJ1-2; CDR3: ASSVGTRVHGYT
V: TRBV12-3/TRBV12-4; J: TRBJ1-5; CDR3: ASSPVYGEQPQH
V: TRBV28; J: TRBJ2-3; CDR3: ASRRDTSTDTQY
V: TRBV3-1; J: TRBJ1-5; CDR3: ASSQGWSDSNQPQH
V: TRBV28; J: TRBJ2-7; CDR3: ASTGTGGAGYEQY
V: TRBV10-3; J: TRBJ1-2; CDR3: AISDGQVEDYT
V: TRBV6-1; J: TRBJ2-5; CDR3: ASSEVGVGGTQY
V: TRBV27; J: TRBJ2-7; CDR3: ASCFVGGRHEQY
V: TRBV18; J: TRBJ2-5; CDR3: ASSHNVDSQETQY
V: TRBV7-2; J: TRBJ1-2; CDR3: ASSRTGRYGYT
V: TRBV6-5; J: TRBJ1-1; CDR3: ASSYTDGLEAF
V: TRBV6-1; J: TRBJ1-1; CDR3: ASSHNFGNTEAF
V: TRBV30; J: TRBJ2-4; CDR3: AWSGAPTASDTLAKNIQY
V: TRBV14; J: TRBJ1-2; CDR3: ASSQDVRGSGGYT
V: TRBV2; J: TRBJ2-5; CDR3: ASSGLAGGPVTQY
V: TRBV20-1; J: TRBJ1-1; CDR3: SAPRDRVVGAF
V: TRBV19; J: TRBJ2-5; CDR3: ASSLPGLAETQY
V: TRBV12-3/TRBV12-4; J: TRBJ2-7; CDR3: ASSLRGLGYEQY
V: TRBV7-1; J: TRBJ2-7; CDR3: ASSTEFRTRAGRPRWDEQY
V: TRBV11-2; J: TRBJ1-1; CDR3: ASSLVLDTEAF
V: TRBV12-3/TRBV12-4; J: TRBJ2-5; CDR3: ASRLAGVETQY
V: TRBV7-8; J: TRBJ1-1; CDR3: ASSLVTGRATEAF
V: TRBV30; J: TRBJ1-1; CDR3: AWSVRPGNTEAF
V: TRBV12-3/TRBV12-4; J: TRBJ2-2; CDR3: ASSDGDYTGELF
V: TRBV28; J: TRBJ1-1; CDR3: ASSLFRGGNTEAF
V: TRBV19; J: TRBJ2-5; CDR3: ASSKTPGPGETQY
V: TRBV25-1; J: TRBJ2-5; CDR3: ASSVSVRVGETQY
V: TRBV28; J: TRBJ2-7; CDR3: ASSFRDRGLKAYEQY
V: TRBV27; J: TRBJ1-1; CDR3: ASSFQGTEAF
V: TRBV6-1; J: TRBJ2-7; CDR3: ASELRGSSYEQY
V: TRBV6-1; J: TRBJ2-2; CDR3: ASSELGEVGELF
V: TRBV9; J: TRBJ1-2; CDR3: ASSVGKGGGSTYGYT
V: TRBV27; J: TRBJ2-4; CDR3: ASSLTGRLAKNIQY
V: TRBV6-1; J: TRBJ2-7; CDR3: ASGDGRSEQY
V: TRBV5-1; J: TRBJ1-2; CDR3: ASSPQALGYGYT
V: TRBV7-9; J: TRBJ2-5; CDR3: ASSSLLVQETQY
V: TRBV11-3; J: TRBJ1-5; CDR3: ASSLYAGTIRHQPQH
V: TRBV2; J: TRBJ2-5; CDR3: ASSDTRQETQY
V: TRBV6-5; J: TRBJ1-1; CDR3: ASSYSSGGTEAF
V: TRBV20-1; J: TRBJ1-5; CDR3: SARPQGHSNQPQH
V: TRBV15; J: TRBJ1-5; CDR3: ATGQGGVSNQPQH
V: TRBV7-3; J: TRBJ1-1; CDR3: ASSLFKGDTEAF
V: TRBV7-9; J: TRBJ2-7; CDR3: ASSRGDRGFYEQY